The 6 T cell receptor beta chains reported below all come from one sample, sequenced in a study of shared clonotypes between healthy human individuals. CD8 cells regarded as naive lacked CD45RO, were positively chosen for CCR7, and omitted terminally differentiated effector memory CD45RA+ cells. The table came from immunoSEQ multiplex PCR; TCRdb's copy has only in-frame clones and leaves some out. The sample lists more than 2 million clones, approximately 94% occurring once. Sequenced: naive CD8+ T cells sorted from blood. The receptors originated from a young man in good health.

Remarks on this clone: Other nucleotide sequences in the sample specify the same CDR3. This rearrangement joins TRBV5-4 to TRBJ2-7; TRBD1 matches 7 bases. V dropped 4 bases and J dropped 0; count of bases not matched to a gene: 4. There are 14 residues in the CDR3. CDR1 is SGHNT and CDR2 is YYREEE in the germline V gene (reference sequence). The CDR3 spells CASSLQGSSYEQYF. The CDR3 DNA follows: TGTGCCAGCAGCCTACAGGGGAGCTCCTACGAGCAGTACTTC.

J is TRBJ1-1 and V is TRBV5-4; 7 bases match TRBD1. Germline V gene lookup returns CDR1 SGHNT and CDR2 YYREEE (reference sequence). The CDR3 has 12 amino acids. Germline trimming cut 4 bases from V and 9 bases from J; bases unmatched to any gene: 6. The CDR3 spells CASSHGQAKAFF. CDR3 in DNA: TGTGCCAGCAGCCACGGACAGGCGAAAGCTTTCTTT.

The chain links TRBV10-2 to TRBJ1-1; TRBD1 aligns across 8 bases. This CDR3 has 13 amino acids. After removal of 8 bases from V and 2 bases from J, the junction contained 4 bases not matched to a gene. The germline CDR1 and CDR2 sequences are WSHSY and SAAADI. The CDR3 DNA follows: TGCGCCAGCTTCGGACAGGGTAACACTGAAGCTTTCTTT. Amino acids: CASFGQGNTEAFF.

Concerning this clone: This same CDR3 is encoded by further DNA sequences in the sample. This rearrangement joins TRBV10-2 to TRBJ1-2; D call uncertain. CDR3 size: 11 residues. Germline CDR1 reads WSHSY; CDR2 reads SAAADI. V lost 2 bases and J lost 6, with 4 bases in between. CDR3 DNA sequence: TGCGCCAGCAGTGAGGGCGATGGCTACACCTTC. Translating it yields CASSEGDGYTF.

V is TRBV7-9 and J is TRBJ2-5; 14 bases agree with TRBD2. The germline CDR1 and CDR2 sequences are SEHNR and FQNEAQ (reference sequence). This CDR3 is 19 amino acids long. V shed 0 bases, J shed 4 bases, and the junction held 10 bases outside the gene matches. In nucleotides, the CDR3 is TGTGCCAGCAGCTTAGCGCCGGGACTAGCGGGGGTTCTGCGAGAGACCCAGTACTTC. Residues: CASSLAPGLAGVLRETQYF.

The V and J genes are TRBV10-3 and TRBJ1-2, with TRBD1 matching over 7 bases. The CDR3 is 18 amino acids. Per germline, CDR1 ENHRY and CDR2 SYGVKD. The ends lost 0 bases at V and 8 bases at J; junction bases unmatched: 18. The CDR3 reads CAISESRYVGTEAYGYTF. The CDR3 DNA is TGTGCCATCAGTGAGTCGAGGTATGTCGGGACAGAGGCGTACGGCTACACCTTC.